A single sample is the source of the 31 T cell receptor beta chains below, sequenced in a study of shared clonotypes between healthy human individuals. The method was immunoSEQ multiplex PCR; TCRdb's version includes in-frame clones alone and lacks a portion of them. The sample records some 1.5 million clones, roughly 95% being singletons. Sequencing used naive CD4+ T cells sorted from blood. Subset specified: CD45RA+ positively selected. These receptor sequences come from a man aged 30 to 45 in good health.

The chain combines TRBV7-9 with TRBJ2-1, with D possibly being TRBD1 or TRBD2 (5 bases each). The CDR3 has 17 amino acids. V dropped 11 bases and J dropped 5 bases, with 28 bases sitting between them. CDR1 is SEHNR, CDR2 FQNEAQ, per germline (reference sequence). The CDR3 reads CAANNLLGGRKDNEQFF. The CDR3 coding sequence is TGTGCCGCAAACAATTTACTTGGGGGACGGAAGGACAATGAGCAGTTCTTC.

The chain is built from TRBV5-1 and TRBJ2-2; TRBD1 or TRBD2 may be the D gene (5 bases each). The CDR3 extends over 15 amino acids. With 7 bases removed from V and 2 bases from J, the gap between germline ends came to 15 bases. Germline CDR1 SGHRS, CDR2 YFSETQ. For the CDR3, the DNA is TGCGCCAGCGGGGGTCTTAAGCATAACACCGGGGAGCTGTTTTTT. This sequence encodes CASGGLKHNTGELFF.

The rearrangement joins TRBV7-2 to TRBJ2-7; D unclear. Germline V gene data show CDR1 as SGHTA and CDR2 as FQGNSA. Trimming took 2 bases from V and 3 from J, leaving 11 bases between them. The length of the CDR3 is 14 residues. The CDR3 here is CASSLTPAVYEQYF. The CDR3 bases are TGTGCCAGCAGCTTAACCCCTGCGGTCTACGAGCAGTACTTC.

This chain connects TRBV6-1 to TRBJ2-7; 9 nucleotides match TRBD1. The length of the CDR3 is 16 residues. Germline V gene data show CDR1 as MNHNS and CDR2 as SASEGT. Trimming cost V 3 bases and J 2 bases; bases outside gene matches: 8. The CDR3 spells CASSELPGTGPYEQYF. In DNA, the CDR3 is TGTGCCAGCAGTGAGCTCCCTGGGACAGGGCCCTACGAGCAGTACTTC.

The V and J genes are TRBV6-5 and TRBJ2-1; a possible D gene is TRBD2 (5 bases). The germline V and J ends were trimmed by 6 bases and 8 bases, with 11 bases remaining between them. Per germline, CDR1 MNHEY and CDR2 SVGAGI. The CDR3 extends over 12 amino acids. This chain's CDR3 is CASRRAEHEQFF. As DNA, the CDR3 is TGTGCCAGCAGGCGGGCCGAGCATGAGCAGTTCTTC.

Turning to this clone: Other DNA sequences in this sample translate to the same CDR3. The rearrangement links TRBV10-1 to TRBJ2-7, with D possibly called TRBD1 or TRBD2 (5 bases each). V was clipped by 3 bases and J by 1 base, with 7 bases between them. The CDR3 length is 13 residues. The germline CDR1 and CDR2 sequences are WNHNN and SYGVQD (reference sequence). CDR3 bases: TGCGCCAGCAGTGATGGGGGTTCCTACGAGCAGTACTTC. Its protein product is CASSDGGSYEQYF.

The chain couples TRBV19 to TRBJ2-7; TRBD2 agrees at 8 bases. This CDR3 region has 14 residues. CDR1 is LNHDA and CDR2 is SQIVND in the germline V gene (reference sequence). Trimming at V came to 3 bases and at J to 3 bases, leaving 4 bases not matched to a gene. The CDR3, as DNA: TGTGCCAGTAGTATCAGTGGGACTAGCTACGAGCAGTACTTC. Translated, it gives CASSISGTSYEQYF.

The chain employs TRBV11-2 and TRBJ2-7; TRBD1 or TRBD2 may be the D gene (5 bases each). The V and J ends lost 0 bases and 2 bases respectively, with 11 bases between them. In germline, CDR1 is SGHAT, CDR2 FQNNGV. This CDR3 comprises 15 residues. The CDR3 is CASSLESEGTYEQYF. CDR3 in DNA: TGTGCCAGCAGCTTAGAATCAGAGGGGACCTACGAGCAGTACTTC.

This chain connects TRBV19 to TRBJ1-1; no definite D call. Trimming left V 11 bases short and J 10 bases short, with 8 bases between. Germline V lookup: CDR1 LNHDA, CDR2 SQIVND (reference sequence). CDR3 size: 8 residues. The CDR3 nucleotides read TGTGCCCGAGGCGCAGCTTTCTTT. Encoded protein: CARGAAFF.

This chain links TRBV7-3 with TRBJ1-5, with D possibly matching TRBD1 (5 bases). CDR1 and CDR2 (germline): SGHTA, FQGTGA. The ends were cut back, 3 bases at V and 7 bases at J, with 10 bases in the middle. The CDR3 runs to 13 residues. In DNA form, the CDR3 reads TGTGCCAGCAGCTTGTCGAGGGGCCAGCCCCAGCATTTT. Its protein product is CASSLSRGQPQHF.

V is TRBV28 and J is TRBJ1-4; D is uncertain. The CDR3 is 14 residues long. Trimming stripped 6 bases from V and 0 bases from J, with 8 bases between. The V gene's germline CDR1 is MDHEN and CDR2 SYDVKM. CDR3 sequence reads: CASSSVATNEKLFF. As DNA, the CDR3 is TGTGCCAGCAGCTCCGTTGCAACTAATGAAAAACTGTTTTTT.

The chain combines TRBV18 with TRBJ2-7, with 9 bases aligning to TRBD1. This CDR3 region has 18 residues. V trimming: 2 bases; J trimming: 2 bases; junction bases outside the gene matches: 13. The V gene's germline CDR1 is KGHSH and CDR2 LQKENI. CDR3 DNA sequence: TGTGCCAGCTCACCAAATTTGGCCGGACAGGGGATCGCCTACGAGCAGTACTTC. Protein product: CASSPNLAGQGIAYEQYF.

The CDR3 loop reads CASSPPTGGRGIEAFF. The CDR3 DNA follows: TGTGCCAGCTCACCACCGACAGGGGGGAGGGGAATAGAAGCTTTCTTT. This rearrangement joins TRBV18 to TRBJ1-1; TRBD1 matches at 9 bases. Trimming cost V 0 bases and J 8 bases; bases outside gene matches: 10. Germline CDR1 is KGHSH and CDR2 is LQKENI. The length of the CDR3 is 16 residues.

The chain couples TRBV28 to TRBJ2-7; D gene uncertain. V lost 1 base, J lost 7 bases, and 11 bases lay in between. The CDR3 runs to 13 residues. Per germline, CDR1 MDHEN and CDR2 SYDVKM. The CDR3 protein is CASSLSRIGEQYF. DNA of the CDR3: TGTGCCAGCAGTTTATCGCGGATCGGAGAGCAGTACTTC.

The CDR3 region has the DNA TGTGCCAGCACCAGGGGGACAGGGCACGAGCAGTACTTC. This sequence encodes CASTRGTGHEQYF. This rearrangement joins TRBV13 to TRBJ2-7; 9 bases agree with TRBD1. Trimming removed 7 bases from V and 5 bases from J; junction bases left unmatched: 6. Germline V gene data show CDR1 as PRHDT and CDR2 as FYEKMQ (reference sequence). The CDR3 runs to 13 residues.

The chain uses TRBV7-7 and TRBJ2-2; D is unresolved. The CDR3 runs to 13 residues. Germline CDR1 reads SSHAT; CDR2 reads FNYEAQ (reference sequence). V shed 3 bases and J shed 5 bases, with 7 bases lying between them. The CDR3 DNA reads as TGTGCCAGCAGCTTCCTGGAGACCGGGGAGCTGTTTTTT. Protein sequence: CASSFLETGELFF.

The chain carries TRBV7-3 and TRBJ2-3; TRBD2 matches 8 bases. In germline, CDR1 is SGHTA, CDR2 FQGTGA. The CDR3 extends over 14 amino acids. V dropped 4 bases and J dropped 5; count of bases not matched to a gene: 5. CDR3 protein: CASSSGLARDTQYF. CDR3 in DNA: TGTGCCAGCAGCTCCGGACTAGCCAGAGATACGCAGTATTTT.

This chain connects TRBV7-8 to TRBJ1-3; D possibly corresponds to TRBD1 (5 bases). CDR1 is SGHVS, CDR2 FQNEAQ, per germline. Trimming cost V 3 bases and J 3 bases, with 21 bases left between them. This CDR3 contains 18 residues. In DNA form, the CDR3 reads TGTGCCAGCAGCTTTTTCCCGGGGCGGGCCCTTGATGGAAACACCATATATTTT. Translating gives CASSFFPGRALDGNTIYF.

The V gene is TRBV2, the J gene TRBJ1-5; TRBD1 agrees at 8 bases. J lost 6 bases, V lost 5 bases, and 6 bases had no gene match. Per germline, CDR1 SNHLY and CDR2 FYNNEI. The CDR3 is 14 residues long. This CDR3 reads CASSQDRGSQPQHF. CDR3 nucleotides: TGTGCCAGCAGTCAAGACAGGGGAAGTCAGCCCCAGCATTTT.

The gene calls are TRBV5-4 and TRBJ2-7, with D perhaps assigned TRBD1 or TRBD2 (6 bases each). The CDR3 totals 14 residues. Germline V CDR1 and CDR2: SGHNT, YYREEE (reference sequence). Trimming took off 6 bases at V and 0 bases at J, with 13 bases between the two ends. CDR3 amino acids: CASTGGGNSYEQYF. CDR3 in DNA: TGTGCCAGCACTGGGGGCGGGAACTCCTACGAGCAGTACTTC. Together with reference TRBV5-4 and TRBJ2-7, the CDR3 gives the full variable domain: ETGVTQSPTHLIKTRGQQVTLRCSSQSGHNTVSWYQQALGQGPQFIFQYYREEENGRGNFPPRFSGLQFPNYSSELNVNALELDDSALYLCASTGGGNSYEQYFGPGTRLTVT.

This sequence joins TRBV9 and TRBJ2-6; perhaps TRBD1 as D (7 bases). The CDR3 has 16 amino acids. Germline loops: CDR1 SGDLS, CDR2 YYNGEE. Trimming took off 2 bases at V and 3 bases at J, with 12 bases between the two ends. This CDR3 is CASSVQGGSGANVLTF. CDR3 DNA: TGTGCCAGCAGCGTCCAGGGGGGAAGTGGGGCCAACGTCCTGACTTTC.

The chain carries TRBV18 and TRBJ1-1; D gene ambiguous. CDR1 and CDR2 from the germline V gene are KGHSH and LQKENI. The CDR3 loop spans 17 amino acids. Deletions cut 0 bases from V and 3 bases from J, with 17 bases between. CDR3 in DNA: TGTGCCAGCTCACCACCCTGGCAAGTCCCGTCGGACACTGAAGCTTTCTTT. Protein product: CASSPPWQVPSDTEAFF.

This clone has just one count. Other DNA sequences of this sample code for an identical CDR3. The genes are TRBV6-5 and TRBJ2-7; D is possibly TRBD1 (6 bases). Germline CDR1 and CDR2: MNHEY and SVGAGI. This CDR3 has 15 amino acids. V shed 2 bases and J shed 2 bases, with 13 bases lying between them. Written as DNA, the CDR3 is TGTGCCAGCAGTTACGGGGCAGGGGCTACCTACGAGCAGTACTTC. Translated: CASSYGAGATYEQYF.

This clone was found once. Other DNA sequences from this sample encode an identical CDR3 as well. The rearrangement uses TRBV9 and TRBJ2-3; TRBD2 matches at 10 bases. Germline V gene sequence: CDR1 SGDLS, CDR2 YYNGEE. The ends lost 0 bases at V and 5 bases at J; junction bases unmatched: 6. The CDR3 runs to 16 residues. The CDR3 protein is CASSVGLAGVEDTQYF. The CDR3 bases are TGTGCCAGCAGCGTAGGGCTAGCGGGAGTAGAAGATACGCAGTATTTT.

The chain links TRBV14 to TRBJ2-7, with D uncertain. CDR1 SGHDN and CDR2 FVKESK come from the germline V gene. The V gene lost 0 bases and the J gene lost 2 bases, with 11 bases spanning the gap. The CDR3 runs to 15 residues. The CDR3 DNA sequence: TGTGCCAGCAGCCAAGATAGGCGTCTCCCCTACGAGCAGTACTTC. It specifies CASSQDRRLPYEQYF.

The chain couples TRBV21-1 to TRBJ1-2. TRBV21-1 is a documented pseudogene. The CDR3 spans 15 residues. The DNA of the CDR3 is TGTGCCAGCAGCAAAACGACCACCAAGGACTATGGCTACACCTTC. Translated: CASSKTTTKDYGYTF.

The CDR3 sequence is CASKWRSGSYNEQFF. The CDR3 bases are TGCGCCAGCAAATGGAGGAGTGGCTCCTACAATGAGCAGTTCTTC. J is TRBJ2-1 and V is TRBV5-1; D is possibly TRBD2 (5 bases). Germline V gives CDR1 SGHRS, CDR2 YFSETQ. The CDR3 has 15 amino acids. V shed 6 bases and J shed 0 bases, with 13 bases lying between them.

This clone was seen only once. J is TRBJ1-2 and V is TRBV28; TRBD1 agrees at 9 bases. The CDR3 totals 15 residues. With 3 bases clipped from V and 8 bases from J, the junction kept 10 bases outside the gene matches. The germline CDR1 and CDR2 sequences are MDHEN and SYDVKM. The chain's CDR3 is CASSFSGTGIGGYTF. CDR3 DNA sequence: TGTGCCAGCAGTTTTTCCGGGACAGGGATTGGGGGCTACACCTTC.

This clone appeared a single time. This sample includes further DNA sequences coding for the same CDR3. CDR3 DNA sequence: TGTGCCAGCAGTAGAAGCGGGAGCTCCTACAATGAGCAGTTCTTC. Translating it yields CASSRSGSSYNEQFF. The chain employs TRBV6-5 and TRBJ2-1; the match to TRBD2 covers 8 bases. Germline loops: CDR1 MNHEY, CDR2 SVGAGI. The CDR3 is made up of 15 amino acids. Trimming removed 5 bases from V and 0 bases from J; junction bases left unmatched: 3.

The genes are TRBV28 and TRBJ2-7; TRBD2 is a possible D gene (5 bases). The germline V gene has CDR1 MDHEN and CDR2 SYDVKM. V was cut by 3 bases and J by 2 bases, with 14 bases left in between. This CDR3 is built from 15 residues. CDR3 bases: TGTGCCAGCAGTTTGAGGCTAGCTACCGCCTACGAGCAGTACTTC. Translating it yields CASSLRLATAYEQYF.

The chain links TRBV6-1 to TRBJ2-7, with D unresolved. Deletions cut 6 bases from V and 12 bases from J, with 18 bases between. Germline CDR1 is MNHNS and CDR2 is SASEGT. The CDR3 totals 12 residues. This chain's CDR3 is CASSPSTNIAYF. In nucleotides, the CDR3 is TGTGCCAGCAGCCCTAGTACCAATATAGCGTACTTC.